This TCR beta chain was retrieved from a study of OX40 agonist ivuxolimab in advanced cancers. Study summary: The study treated patients with ivuxolimab, an agonistic anti-OX40 (CD134) antibody.

Only in-frame clones appear in the TCRdb table, and some are missing; sequencing was by immunoSEQ multiplex PCR. Of tens of thousands of clones listed, roughly 84% are singletons. Overall study results and limits: Certain nonresponders likewise exhibited a low normalized T-cell clonal expansion.

This clone was detected only once. What it recognizes is unknown. Per the germline V gene, CDR1 is MGHRA and CDR2 is YSYEKL. This CDR3 comprises 15 residues. Trimming removed 0 bases at V and 6 bases at J, with 12 bases between. The sequences come from CD4+ or CD8+ T cells sorted from blood, collected in a trial of the OX40 agonist ivuxolimab. The receptor was isolated from an adult with an advanced solid tumor such as melanoma, head and neck, liver or kidney cancer. The rearrangement links TRBV4-1 to TRBJ1-5; the D is unclear. The CDR3 reads CASSQDLRDGQPQHF. The CDR3 region has the DNA TGCGCCAGCAGCCAAGATCTGAGGGATGGTCAGCCCCAGCATTTT.